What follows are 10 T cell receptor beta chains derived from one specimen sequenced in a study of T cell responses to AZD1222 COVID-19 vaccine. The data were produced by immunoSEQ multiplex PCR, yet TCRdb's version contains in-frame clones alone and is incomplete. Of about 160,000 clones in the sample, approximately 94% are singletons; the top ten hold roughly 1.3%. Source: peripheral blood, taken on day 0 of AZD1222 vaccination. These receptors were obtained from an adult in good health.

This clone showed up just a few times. The CDR3 is CASSTDSLWSSYNSPLHF. In DNA, the CDR3 is TGTGCCAGCAGCACGGACAGCTTATGGAGCTCCTATAATTCACCCCTCCACTTT. The chain has TRBV7-9 and TRBJ1-6; possible D gene TRBD1, 6 bases. From germline, CDR1 is SEHNR and CDR2 FQNEAQ (reference sequence). The ends were cut back, 5 bases at V and 0 bases at J, with 17 bases in the middle. The CDR3 is made up of 18 amino acids. The full variable domain, its missing parts supplied by reference TRBV7-9 and TRBJ1-6, is DTGVSQNPRHKITKRGQNVTFRCDPISEHNRLYWYRQTLGQGPEFLTYFQNEAQLEKSRLLSDRFSAERPKGSFSTLEIQRTEQGDSAMYLCASSTDSLWSSYNSPLHFGNGTRLTVT.

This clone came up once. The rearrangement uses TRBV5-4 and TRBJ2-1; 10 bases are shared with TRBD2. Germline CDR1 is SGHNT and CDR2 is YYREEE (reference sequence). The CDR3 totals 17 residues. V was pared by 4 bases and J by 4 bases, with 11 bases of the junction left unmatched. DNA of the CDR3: TGTGCCAGCAGCACCGAGTTAGCGGGAGGAGTATACAATGAGCAGTTCTTC. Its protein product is CASSTELAGGVYNEQFF.

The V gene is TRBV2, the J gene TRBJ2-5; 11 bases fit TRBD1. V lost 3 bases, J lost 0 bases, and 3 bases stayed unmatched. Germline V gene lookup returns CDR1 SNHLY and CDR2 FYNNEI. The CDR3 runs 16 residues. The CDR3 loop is CASSDGDRGYQETQYF. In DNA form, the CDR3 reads TGTGCCAGCAGTGACGGGGACAGGGGGTACCAAGAGACCCAGTACTTC.

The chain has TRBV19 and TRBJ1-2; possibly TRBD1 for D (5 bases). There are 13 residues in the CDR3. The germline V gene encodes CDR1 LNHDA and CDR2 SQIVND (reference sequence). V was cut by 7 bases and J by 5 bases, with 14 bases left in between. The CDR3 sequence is CASTTTQGYGYTF. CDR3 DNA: TGTGCCAGTACCACAACCCAGGGTTATGGCTACACCTTC.

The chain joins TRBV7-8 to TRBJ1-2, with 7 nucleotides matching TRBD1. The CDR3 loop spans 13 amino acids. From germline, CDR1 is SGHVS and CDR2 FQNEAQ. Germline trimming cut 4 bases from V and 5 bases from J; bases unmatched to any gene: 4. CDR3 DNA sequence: TGTGCCAGCAGCTCCGGGACAGAATATGGCTACACCTTC. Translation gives CASSSGTEYGYTF.

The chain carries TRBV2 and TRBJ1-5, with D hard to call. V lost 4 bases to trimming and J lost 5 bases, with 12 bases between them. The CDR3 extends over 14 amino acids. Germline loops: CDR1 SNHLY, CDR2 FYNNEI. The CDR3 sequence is CASSGTGHHQPQHF. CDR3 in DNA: TGTGCCAGCAGTGGGACTGGTCATCATCAGCCCCAGCATTTT.

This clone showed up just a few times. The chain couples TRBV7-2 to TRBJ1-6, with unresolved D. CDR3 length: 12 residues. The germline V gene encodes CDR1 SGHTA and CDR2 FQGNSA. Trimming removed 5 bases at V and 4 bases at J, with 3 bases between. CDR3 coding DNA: TGTGCCAGCAGCGCTTATAATTCACCCCTCCACTTT. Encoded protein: CASSAYNSPLHF.

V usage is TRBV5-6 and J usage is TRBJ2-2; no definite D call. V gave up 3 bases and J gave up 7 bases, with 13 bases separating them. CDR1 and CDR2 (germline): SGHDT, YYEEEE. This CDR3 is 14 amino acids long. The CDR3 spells CASSYPSMGGELFF. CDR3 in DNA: TGTGCCAGCAGCTACCCCTCCATGGGCGGGGAGCTGTTTTTT.

CDR3 coding DNA: TGTGCCAGCAGTAGACAGGGAGTGTCGAACACCGGGGAGCTGTTTTTT. Translating gives CASSRQGVSNTGELFF. The V and J genes are TRBV2 and TRBJ2-2; 7 nucleotides match TRBD1. Per germline, CDR1 SNHLY and CDR2 FYNNEI. The CDR3 covers 16 residues. Trimming cost V 5 bases and J 0 bases; bases outside gene matches: 6. Using reference TRBV2 and TRBJ2-2 for the parts outside the CDR3, the full variable domain is EPEVTQTPSHQVTQMGQEVILRCVPISNHLYFYWYRQILGQKVEFLVSFYNNEISEKSEIFDDQFSVERPDGSNFTLKIRSTKLEDSAMYFCASSRQGVSNTGELFFGEGSRLTVL.

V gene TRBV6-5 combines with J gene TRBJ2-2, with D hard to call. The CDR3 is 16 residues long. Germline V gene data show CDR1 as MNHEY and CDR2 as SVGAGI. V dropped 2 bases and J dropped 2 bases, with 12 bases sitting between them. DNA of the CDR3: TGTGCCAGCAGTTACCGCCGAACCGAAAACACCGGGGAGCTGTTTTTT. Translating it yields CASSYRRTENTGELFF.